Listed below are T cell receptor beta chains from one sample, sequenced in a study of T cells after yellow fever vaccination. TCRdb reprocessed the 5' RACE reads with MiXCR, giving one entry per CDR3 protein. The sample consists of about 630,000 distinct CDR3 sequences, approximately 13% of them appearing once. Here the sequenced sample was PBMCs, taken on the day of the yellow fever booster vaccination. Every receptor here comes from a man younger than 45 who received the YFV17D yellow fever vaccine. CDR3s leave out the opening cysteine and the closing phenylalanine or tryptophan. The order of the fields is V gene, J gene, CDR3 protein.

TRBV29-1	TRBJ2-1	SVGPAGVNEQF
TRBV5-5	TRBJ2-1	ASSFTGTSGSGAEQF
TRBV29-1	TRBJ2-3	SVEEGSTDTQY
TRBV11-3	TRBJ2-1	ASSLEAGRNEQF
TRBV5-1	TRBJ2-7	ASSPEFVTYEQY
TRBV27	TRBJ2-5	ASSSRERGTQY
TRBV20-1	TRBJ1-4	SVAGGNEKLF
TRBV7-2	TRBJ2-7	ASRPDRGVVYEQY
TRBV12-3/TRBV12-4	TRBJ1-5	ASMVSDVGPQH
TRBV30	TRBJ2-2	AWSGRIAFGGELF
TRBV14	TRBJ1-5	ASSDRNSNQPQH
TRBV7-9	TRBJ2-2	ASSLVDRNTGELF
TRBV29-1	TRBJ2-7	SVLLMGSSGSYEQY
TRBV4-3	TRBJ2-4	ASSQLLRYENIQY
TRBV15	TRBJ1-4	ATSPDREVEKLF
TRBV5-5	TRBJ2-5	ASSSRAGVEETQY
TRBV4-2	TRBJ2-1	ASSQEAGGTNEQF
TRBV7-2	TRBJ2-3	ASSLVGLALFTDTQY
TRBV7-3	TRBJ2-2	ASSLTEISGITGELF
TRBV6-1	TRBJ1-6	ASWTRGSYNSPLH
TRBV27	TRBJ2-2	ASRPSRTGLNTGELF
TRBV7-3	TRBJ2-3	ASSFSLTDTQY
TRBV11-1	TRBJ1-1	ASSATRGQGNTEAF
TRBV5-4	TRBJ2-7	ASSLKGGKVYEQY
TRBV29-1	TRBJ2-2	SVEAQSGELF
TRBV9	TRBJ2-7	ASSAGDRASYEQY
TRBV18	TRBJ1-2	ASSPDRSGYT
TRBV5-1	TRBJ2-3	ASSLGRGRRGNDRGGAFDTQY
TRBV2	TRBJ2-5	ASTLASGGETQY
TRBV20-1	TRBJ2-1	SARGLDRGRGNEQF
TRBV28	TRBJ2-5	ASSPTGAGVQETQY
TRBV12-3/TRBV12-4	TRBJ1-1	ASSYHTEAF
TRBV6-5	TRBJ2-2	ASSWGSGAGELF
TRBV9	TRBJ2-7	ASSPFPGGSYEQY
TRBV5-1	TRBJ1-4	ASSLASGQYNEKLF
TRBV20-1	TRBJ2-3	SAKDGTYTDTQY
TRBV12-3/TRBV12-4	TRBJ2-3	ASSRTSGYADTQY
TRBV5-1	TRBJ2-7	ASSPTRGGQY
TRBV10-3	TRBJ2-3	AISSDRESTDTQY
TRBV7-8	TRBJ1-6	ASTSHAGGGQVNSPLH
TRBV30	TRBJ2-5	ACGDGTSAKETQY
TRBV7-9	TRBJ2-1	ASRPGQNYNEQF
TRBV5-1	TRBJ2-5	ASRATWEETQY
TRBV12-3/TRBV12-4	TRBJ1-6	ASSFGGQSPLH
TRBV7-3	TRBJ2-5	ASSSGSRGTQY
TRBV4-2	TRBJ2-7	ASSQDSRAYEQY
TRBV6-5	TRBJ2-5	ASSSHRTQY
TRBV6-1	TRBJ1-4	ASSRTDVLREKLF
TRBV29-1	TRBJ2-3	SVYGLAGEDTQY
TRBV29-1	TRBJ1-1	SVESPGLTILGAF
TRBV5-1	TRBJ1-5	ASSPDGQGNQPQH
TRBV3-1	TRBJ1-5	ASSQDTGTPQH
TRBV6-2/TRBV6-3	TRBJ2-5	ASSSHRLAGGETQY
TRBV12-3/TRBV12-4	TRBJ2-7	ASSLGGSLAEQY
TRBV5-4	TRBJ1-2	ASGGILDGYT